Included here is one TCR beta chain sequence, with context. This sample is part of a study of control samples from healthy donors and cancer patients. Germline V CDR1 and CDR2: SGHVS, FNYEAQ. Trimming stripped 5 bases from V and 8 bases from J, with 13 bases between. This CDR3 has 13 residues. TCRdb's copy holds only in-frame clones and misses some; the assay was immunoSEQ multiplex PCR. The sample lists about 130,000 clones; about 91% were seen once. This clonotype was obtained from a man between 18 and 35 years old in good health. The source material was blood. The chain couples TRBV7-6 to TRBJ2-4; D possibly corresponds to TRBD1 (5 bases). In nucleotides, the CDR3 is TGTGCCAGCAGCCTTGGGGCGATGGACATTCAGTACTTC. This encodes CASSLGAMDIQYF. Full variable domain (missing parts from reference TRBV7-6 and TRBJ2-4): GAGVSQSPRYKVTKRGQDVALRCDPISGHVSLYWYRQALGQGPEFLTYFNYEAQQDKSGLPNDRFSAERPEGSISTLTIQRTEQRDSAMYRCASSLGAMDIQYFGAGTRLSVL.